What follows are 18 T cell receptor beta chains derived from one specimen sequenced in a study of blood T cells in healthy people across ages. For the second PCR, which ran for about 7 to 11 cycles, a sample-barcoded 5' primer and a J-beta primer mix were used. TCRdb reprocessed the 5' RACE reads with MiXCR, giving one entry per CDR3 protein. This sample has around 1,800,000 distinct CDR3 sequences, with about 39% found just once. The sample was blood. These receptors came from a human donor in good health.

The chain joins TRBV7-2 to TRBJ2-3; TRBD1 might be the D (6 bases). Trimming pared 5 bases from V and 2 bases from J, leaving 14 bases between. The CDR3 is 15 amino acids. The germline gives CDR1 SGHTA, CDR2 FQGNSA. The CDR3 sequence is CASSIQTGPTDTQYF. Here the CDR3 DNA reads TGTGCCAGCAGCATCCAGACAGGTCCCACAGATACGCAGTATTTT.

V gene TRBV27 combines with J gene TRBJ2-5; perhaps TRBD1 as D (6 bases). With 1 base removed from V and 2 bases from J, the gap between germline ends came to 14 bases. This CDR3 contains 16 residues. The germline CDR1 and CDR2 sequences are MNHEY and SMNVEV (reference sequence). This chain's CDR3 is CASSLLWTEKQETQYF. In nucleotides, the CDR3 is TGTGCCAGCAGTTTATTGTGGACAGAGAAACAAGAGACCCAGTACTTC.

This clonotype was recorded a few times. The rearrangement links TRBV5-8 to TRBJ2-3; the D call may be TRBD1 or TRBD2 (6 bases each). CDR3 length: 16 amino acids. CDR1 is SGHTS and CDR2 is YDEGEE in the germline V gene. Trimming left V 3 bases short and J 6 bases short, with 20 bases between. DNA of the CDR3: TGTGCCAGCAGCTACGAGTGGGGGGCAGAAGGGGATACGCAGTATTTT. This gives the protein CASSYEWGAEGDTQYF.

This clonotype was detected once. J is TRBJ1-1 and V is TRBV29-1; D unresolved. V shed 2 bases and J shed 1 base, with 8 bases lying between them. Germline CDR1 reads SQVTM; CDR2 reads ANQGSEA. This CDR3 has 13 residues. CDR3 nucleotides: TGCAGCGTTGAACCTAACGGGAACACTGAAGCTTTCTTT. This translates into CSVEPNGNTEAFF.

The chain joins TRBV5-1 to TRBJ2-5; the match to TRBD1 covers 10 bases. CDR3 length: 16 residues. CDR1 and CDR2 (germline): SGHRS, YFSETQ. The V gene end was trimmed by 2 bases and the J gene end by 9 bases; junction bases not matched to a gene: 13. The CDR3 nucleotides are TGCGCCAGCAGCTTTTTAGGGACAGGGGCCCTGGAGGCCCAGTACTTC. This gives the protein CASSFLGTGALEAQYF.

The CDR3 here is CASSQRTRRVTYEQYF. DNA of the CDR3: TGTGCCAGCAGTCAGCGAACCAGGAGGGTAACCTACGAGCAGTACTTC. The gene calls are TRBV6-4 and TRBJ2-7; TRBD2 might be the D (6 bases). There are 16 residues in the CDR3. Germline values: CDR1 MRHNA, CDR2 SNTAGT. V lost 5 bases, J lost 2 bases, and 19 bases lay in between.

This chain links TRBV20-1 with TRBJ2-5; D is tentatively TRBD1 or TRBD2 (6 bases each). The germline V gene encodes CDR1 DFQATT and CDR2 SNEGSKA (reference sequence). This CDR3 spans 14 amino acids. V gave up 6 bases and J gave up 5 bases, with 19 bases separating them. The chain's CDR3 is CSALGGWSRETQYF. For the CDR3, the DNA is TGCAGTGCCCTAGGGGGGTGGTCCCGGGAGACCCAGTACTTC.

J is TRBJ2-4 and V is TRBV20-1; D gene unclear. The DNA end is a closer match to TRBJ2-7, so the J assignment may be wrong. Per germline, CDR1 DFQATT and CDR2 SNEGSKA (reference sequence). The CDR3 is 14 amino acids. The CDR3 bases are TGCAGTGCTAGAGATCAGATAGCCGAATACGAGCAGTACTTC. Protein sequence: CSARDQIAEYEQYF.

On this clonotype itself: Compared with germline, one end of the junction differs, possibly owing to a read error. The J gene is TRBJ2-5, the V gene TRBV25-1; D is perhaps TRBD1 or TRBD2 (5 bases each). The germline V gene has CDR1 MGHDK and CDR2 SYGVNS. The CDR3 is 14 amino acids. The CDR3 spells CASSEAGREEAQYF. CDR3 DNA sequence: TGTGCCAGCAGTGAGGCGGGCAGGGAAGAGGCCCAGTACTTC.

CDR3 residues: CASSLEPGQDYEQYF. In DNA, the CDR3 is TGTGCCAGCAGCTTAGAACCGGGACAGGACTACGAGCAGTACTTC. V gene TRBV7-9 combines with J gene TRBJ2-7, with 8 bases identical to TRBD1. Unmatched junction bases numbered 5, after V lost 1 base and J lost 3 bases. The length of the CDR3 is 15 residues. CDR1 and CDR2 from the germline V gene are SEHNR and FQNEAQ (reference sequence).

This chain joins TRBV5-1 and TRBJ2-1, with 10 positions matching TRBD2. This CDR3 has 15 amino acids. V shed 2 bases, J shed 7 bases, and the junction held 6 bases outside the gene matches. CDR1 and CDR2 from the germline V gene are SGHRS and YFSETQ. The DNA of the CDR3 is TGCGCCAGCAGCTTTGAGATACTAGCGGGGAATGAGCAGTTCTTC. As protein: CASSFEILAGNEQFF.

This clonotype was found a few times. V usage is TRBV4-2 and J usage is TRBJ2-5, with D maybe TRBD1 (5 bases). Trimming took off 0 bases at V and 11 bases at J, with 19 bases between the two ends. CDR1 is LGHNA, CDR2 YNFKEQ, per germline. The CDR3 totals 15 residues. The CDR3 DNA is TGTGCCAGCAGCCAAGATCTGTGGGCAGGACAAGAGCAGTACTTC. This gives the protein CASSQDLWAGQEQYF.

This clonotype was detected once. The chain couples TRBV5-8 to TRBJ2-3, with D unclear. The V gene lost 2 bases and the J gene lost 1 base, with 11 bases spanning the gap. The germline V gene encodes CDR1 SGHTS and CDR2 YDEGEE. This CDR3 has 15 amino acids. CDR3 in amino acids: CASSFGVGGTDTQYF. Here the CDR3 DNA reads TGTGCCAGCAGCTTCGGAGTTGGGGGCACAGATACGCAGTATTTT. Full variable domain (outside the CDR3, taken from reference TRBV5-8 and TRBJ2-3): EAGVTQSPTHLIKTRGQQATLRCSPISGHTSVYWYQQALGLGLQFLLWYDEGEERNRGNFPPRFSGRQFPNYSSELNVNALELEDSALYLCASSFGVGGTDTQYFGPGTRLTVL.

The genes are TRBV7-9 and TRBJ1-6; no definite D call. Trimming stripped 2 bases from V and 7 bases from J, with 12 bases between. Germline-derived CDR1 and CDR2 are SEHNR and FQNEAQ (reference sequence). The CDR3 runs 15 residues. As DNA, the CDR3 is TGTGCCAGCAGCTTATTGTCCGTGGGCAATTCACCCCTCCACTTT. Residues: CASSLLSVGNSPLHF.

This clonotype has only a few counts. The chain joins TRBV5-1 to TRBJ2-7, with a possible D match to TRBD2 (5 bases). CDR3 length equals 14 residues. The V end was cut by 2 bases, the J end by 3 bases, with 12 bases between. CDR1 SGHRS and CDR2 YFSETQ come from the germline V gene. CDR3 DNA: TGCGCCAGCAGCTTCGAGGGCCTCCTCTACGAGCAGTACTTC. Translation gives CASSFEGLLYEQYF. The whole variable domain, remainder taken from reference TRBV5-1 and TRBJ2-7, is KAGVTQTPRYLIKTRGQQVTLSCSPISGHRSVSWYQQTPGQGLQFLFEYFSETQRNKGNFPGRFSGRQFSNSRSEMNVSTLELGDSALYLCASSFEGLLYEQYFGPGTRLTVT.

The chain joins TRBV20-1 to TRBJ1-1; no reliable D call. V lost 0 bases and J 3 bases, leaving 14 bases between the germline ends. CDR1 and CDR2 (germline): DFQATT, SNEGSKA (reference sequence). The CDR3 spans 15 residues. The CDR3 sequence is CSARDLRIYDTEAFF. DNA of the CDR3: TGCAGTGCTAGAGATCTCCGCATATACGACACTGAAGCTTTCTTT.

The chain combines TRBV28 with TRBJ1-2; D is uncertain. Trimming removed 4 bases from V and 4 bases from J, with 13 bases in between. The germline V gene encodes CDR1 MDHEN and CDR2 SYDVKM. The CDR3 covers 14 residues. The CDR3 DNA reads TGTGCCAGCAGTTCCCCATCCCAGCTCTATGGCTACACCTTC. Encoded protein: CASSSPSQLYGYTF.

V gene TRBV9 combines with J gene TRBJ2-7, with 7 positions matching TRBD1. CDR1 is SGDLS and CDR2 is YYNGEE in the germline V gene. With 3 bases clipped from V and 2 bases from J, the junction kept 11 bases outside the gene matches. This CDR3 spans 16 amino acids. This CDR3 reads CASSAGQLTGPYEQYF. For the CDR3, the DNA is TGTGCCAGCAGCGCCGGCCAACTGACAGGGCCCTACGAGCAGTACTTC.